A selection of T cell receptor beta chains follows, all from one sample in a study of breast tumors, draining lymph nodes, adjacent tissues. TCRdb reanalysed the multiplex PCR reads using MiXCR and keeps one entry per CDR3 protein. The sample lists about 13,000 distinct CDR3 sequences; about 46% were seen once. Input material: tumor-adjacent breast tissue. Every receptor here comes from a female donor with breast cancer. Some clones in this sample may be carry-over from other donors' samples. CDR3s include the opening cysteine and the closing phenylalanine or tryptophan. A D gene is named only where the DNA matches it firmly. A clone size is listed for some rows: how often the clone was seen (once, few, many), or a class if it is expanded.

J gene	V gene	CDR3 length	clone size	D gene	CDR3 protein	CDR3 DNA
TRBJ1-3	TRBV6-1	14	NA	TRBD1	CASTRDSSGNTIYF	TGTGCCAGCACCAGGGACAGCTCTGGAAACACCATATATTTT
TRBJ1-4	TRBV2	15	NA	TRBD1	CASSELQGDNEKLFF	TGTGCCAGCAGTGAACTCCAGGGGGATAATGAAAAACTGTTTTTT
TRBJ1-4	TRBV19	14	NA	NA	CASSIVGEGEKLFF	TGTGCCAGTAGTATAGTAGGGGAAGGAGAAAAACTGTTTTTT
TRBJ2-5	TRBV4-3	16	medium-sized	TRBD2	CASSQGLGAGGETQYF	TGCGCCAGCAGCCAAGGTTTGGGGGCGGGAGGGGAGACCCAGTACTTC
TRBJ2-7	TRBV5-1	15	medium-sized	NA	CASSPAVRGPYEQYF	TGCGCCAGCAGCCCCGCGGTGAGGGGTCCCTACGAGCAGTACTTC
TRBJ2-7	TRBV19	14	NA	NA	CASSLLDRILEQYF	TGTGCCAGTAGTTTACTCGACAGGATACTTGAGCAGTACTTC
TRBJ2-3	TRBV7-3	17	NA	TRBD2	CASSLGIAGAGTDTQYF	TGTGCCAGCAGCTTGGGAATCGCGGGAGCGGGCACAGATACGCAGTATTTT
TRBJ2-3	TRBV7-2	16	medium-sized	NA	CASSLWEALLGDTQYF	TGTGCCAGCAGCTTATGGGAGGCCCTCCTCGGGGATACGCAGTATTTT
TRBJ1-6	TRBV7-6	14	NA	NA	CASSLGQDNSPLHF	TGTGCCAGCAGCTTAGGGCAGGATAATTCACCCCTCCACTTT
TRBJ1-4	TRBV28	14	few	TRBD1	CASSNRGFIEKLFF	TGTGCCAGCAGTAACAGGGGTTTTATTGAAAAACTGTTTTTT
TRBJ1-2	TRBV24-1	15	few	TRBD1	CATSDPGQRHYGYTF	TGTGCCACCAGTGACCCGGGACAGCGTCACTATGGCTACACCTTC
TRBJ1-4	TRBV7-9	13	NA	NA	CASSSRREEKLFF	TGTGCCAGCAGTAGCAGAAGAGAAGAAAAACTGTTTTTT
TRBJ2-1	TRBV5-8	14	many	TRBD2	CASSPTSGNNEQFF	TGTGCCAGCAGCCCGACTAGCGGGAACAATGAGCAGTTCTTC
TRBJ2-7	TRBV6-2/TRBV6-3	13	NA	NA	CASSRRQSYEQYF	TGTGCCAGCAGTCGTCGACAGTCCTACGAGCAGTACTTC
TRBJ1-4	TRBV9	15	many	NA	CASSVSGTPSEKLFF	TGTGCCAGCAGCGTTTCCGGGACACCATCCGAAAAACTGTTTTTT
TRBJ1-1	TRBV2	15	few	NA	CASSLRSQGDTEAFF	TGTGCCAGCAGCCTGAGGTCACAGGGTGACACTGAAGCTTTCTTT
TRBJ2-6	TRBV25-1	14	many	NA	CASSDWSGANVLTF	TGTGCCAGCAGTGACTGGTCCGGGGCCAACGTCCTGACTTTC
TRBJ2-7	TRBV20-1	15	NA	TRBD2	CSASFASGRAYEQYF	TGCAGTGCTAGTTTCGCTAGCGGGAGGGCCTACGAGCAGTACTTC
TRBJ2-3	TRBV6-5	16	NA	TRBD1	CASSYRGRPLTDTQYF	TGTGCCAGCAGTTACAGGGGGCGCCCACTCACAGATACGCAGTATTTT
TRBJ2-2	TRBV6-4	16	few	NA	CASSGVAGDDTGELFF	TGTGCCAGCAGTGGAGTGGCAGGGGATGACACCGGGGAGCTGTTTTTT
TRBJ1-5	TRBV20-1	15	NA	NA	CSAREGAAGTQPQHF	TGCAGTGCTAGAGAAGGTGCGGCAGGGACTCAGCCCCAGCATTTT
TRBJ1-6	TRBV6-1	14	NA	NA	CASSVVAANSPLHF	TGTGCCAGCAGCGTAGTAGCAGCGAATTCACCCCTCCACTTT
TRBJ2-3	TRBV7-9	18	NA	NA	CASSFYICSAPPPDTQYF	NA
TRBJ2-7	TRBV12-5	15	few	NA	CASSFQTGFLYEQYF	TGTGCCAGCAGCTTCCAGACAGGATTTTTGTACGAGCAGTACTTC
TRBJ2-5	TRBV10-3	15	many	TRBD2	CAISDSGRAVETQYF	TGTGCCATCAGTGACAGCGGGAGGGCCGTAGAGACCCAGTACTTC
TRBJ2-2	TRBV9	13	medium-sized	NA	CASSPSNTGELFF	TGTGCCAGCAGCCCGAGTAACACCGGGGAGCTGTTTTTT
TRBJ2-7	TRBV10-2	17	NA	TRBD2	CASSEVGTSGSSYEQYF	TGCGCCAGCAGTGAAGTCGGGACTAGCGGGAGTTCTTACGAGCAGTACTTC
TRBJ2-3	TRBV9	17	NA	TRBD2	CASSVEAAGGSTDTQYF	TGTGCCAGCAGCGTAGAAGCAGCGGGGGGAAGCACAGATACGCAGTATTTT
TRBJ2-3	TRBV5-1	13	NA	NA	CASSSTSRNTQYF	TGCGCCAGCAGCTCCACTAGCCGTAATACGCAGTATTTT
TRBJ2-7	TRBV14	14	NA	TRBD2	CASSLAGGLYEQSF	TGTGCCAGCAGCCTAGCGGGAGGGCTCTACGAGCAGTCCTTC
TRBJ2-7	TRBV5-1	15	many	TRBD2	CASSWLAGDSYEQYF	TGCGCCAGCAGCTGGCTAGCGGGGGATAGTTACGAGCAGTACTTC
TRBJ1-3	TRBV20-1	12	NA	NA	CSARDSGNTIYF	TGCAGTGCTAGAGATTCTGGAAACACCATATATTTT
TRBJ2-7	TRBV19	15	NA	NA	CASSRQTGSSYEQYF	TGTGCCAGTAGTAGGCAGACAGGCAGCTCCTACGAGCAGTACTTC
TRBJ1-5	TRBV6-4	15	NA	NA	CASSDNLTKGQPQHF	TGTGCCAGCAGTGACAATTTGACAAAGGGTCAGCCCCAGCATTTT
TRBJ2-3	TRBV7-9	15	NA	NA	CASSSREANTDTQYF	TGTGCCAGCAGCTCCCGGGAAGCTAACACAGATACGCAGTATTTT
TRBJ1-2	TRBV29-1	13	NA	TRBD1	CSVGDSVNYGYTF	TGCAGCGTTGGGGACAGCGTCAACTATGGCTACACCTTC
TRBJ1-6	TRBV5-1	14	once	TRBD1	CASSSAGGNSPLHF	TGCGCCAGCAGCTCGGCAGGGGGTAATTCCCCCCTCCACTTT
TRBJ2-5	TRBV7-3	15	NA	TRBD2	CASGFGGRAQETQSF	TGTGCCAGCGGCTTCGGCGGGAGGGCCCAGGAGACCCAATCCTTC
TRBJ2-7	TRBV7-9	15	many	NA	CASSLAGVKGYEQYF	TGTGCCAGCAGCTTAGCAGGGGTCAAGGGCTACGAGCAGTACTTC
TRBJ2-7	TRBV18	14	medium-sized	NA	CASSVSRSAYEQYF	TGTGCCAGCTCAGTGAGTAGAAGTGCCTACGAGCAGTACTTC
TRBJ2-1	TRBV12-3/TRBV12-4	14	NA	NA	CASTPGTYYNEQFF	TGTGCCAGCACCCCCGGGACCTATTACAATGAGCAGTTCTTC
TRBJ2-7	TRBV7-2	16	NA	TRBD2	CASSPRTSGSSYEQYF	TGTGCCAGCAGCCCCCGGACTAGCGGGAGTTCTTACGAGCAGTACTTC
TRBJ2-7	TRBV3-1	15	NA	NA	CASSQEPTGVYEQYF	TGTGCCAGCAGCCAAGAACCAACGGGGGTTTACGAGCAGTACTTC
TRBJ2-7	TRBV20-1	17	medium-sized	TRBD2	CSASGTSGSSSPYEQYF	TGCAGTGCTAGCGGGACTAGCGGGAGTTCGTCCCCCTACGAGCAGTACTTC
TRBJ2-2	TRBV11-3	13	once	NA	CASSVDGTGELFF	TGTGCCAGCAGCGTTGATGGCACCGGGGAGCTGTTTTTT
TRBJ1-2	TRBV29-1	14	NA	NA	CSVERTVINYGYTF	TGCAGCGTTGAGAGGACAGTTATTAACTATGGCTACACCTTC
TRBJ2-7	TRBV19	16	NA	TRBD2	CASSKASGSDSYEQYF	TGTGCCAGTAGTAAGGCTAGCGGGAGTGATTCCTACGAGCAGTACTTC